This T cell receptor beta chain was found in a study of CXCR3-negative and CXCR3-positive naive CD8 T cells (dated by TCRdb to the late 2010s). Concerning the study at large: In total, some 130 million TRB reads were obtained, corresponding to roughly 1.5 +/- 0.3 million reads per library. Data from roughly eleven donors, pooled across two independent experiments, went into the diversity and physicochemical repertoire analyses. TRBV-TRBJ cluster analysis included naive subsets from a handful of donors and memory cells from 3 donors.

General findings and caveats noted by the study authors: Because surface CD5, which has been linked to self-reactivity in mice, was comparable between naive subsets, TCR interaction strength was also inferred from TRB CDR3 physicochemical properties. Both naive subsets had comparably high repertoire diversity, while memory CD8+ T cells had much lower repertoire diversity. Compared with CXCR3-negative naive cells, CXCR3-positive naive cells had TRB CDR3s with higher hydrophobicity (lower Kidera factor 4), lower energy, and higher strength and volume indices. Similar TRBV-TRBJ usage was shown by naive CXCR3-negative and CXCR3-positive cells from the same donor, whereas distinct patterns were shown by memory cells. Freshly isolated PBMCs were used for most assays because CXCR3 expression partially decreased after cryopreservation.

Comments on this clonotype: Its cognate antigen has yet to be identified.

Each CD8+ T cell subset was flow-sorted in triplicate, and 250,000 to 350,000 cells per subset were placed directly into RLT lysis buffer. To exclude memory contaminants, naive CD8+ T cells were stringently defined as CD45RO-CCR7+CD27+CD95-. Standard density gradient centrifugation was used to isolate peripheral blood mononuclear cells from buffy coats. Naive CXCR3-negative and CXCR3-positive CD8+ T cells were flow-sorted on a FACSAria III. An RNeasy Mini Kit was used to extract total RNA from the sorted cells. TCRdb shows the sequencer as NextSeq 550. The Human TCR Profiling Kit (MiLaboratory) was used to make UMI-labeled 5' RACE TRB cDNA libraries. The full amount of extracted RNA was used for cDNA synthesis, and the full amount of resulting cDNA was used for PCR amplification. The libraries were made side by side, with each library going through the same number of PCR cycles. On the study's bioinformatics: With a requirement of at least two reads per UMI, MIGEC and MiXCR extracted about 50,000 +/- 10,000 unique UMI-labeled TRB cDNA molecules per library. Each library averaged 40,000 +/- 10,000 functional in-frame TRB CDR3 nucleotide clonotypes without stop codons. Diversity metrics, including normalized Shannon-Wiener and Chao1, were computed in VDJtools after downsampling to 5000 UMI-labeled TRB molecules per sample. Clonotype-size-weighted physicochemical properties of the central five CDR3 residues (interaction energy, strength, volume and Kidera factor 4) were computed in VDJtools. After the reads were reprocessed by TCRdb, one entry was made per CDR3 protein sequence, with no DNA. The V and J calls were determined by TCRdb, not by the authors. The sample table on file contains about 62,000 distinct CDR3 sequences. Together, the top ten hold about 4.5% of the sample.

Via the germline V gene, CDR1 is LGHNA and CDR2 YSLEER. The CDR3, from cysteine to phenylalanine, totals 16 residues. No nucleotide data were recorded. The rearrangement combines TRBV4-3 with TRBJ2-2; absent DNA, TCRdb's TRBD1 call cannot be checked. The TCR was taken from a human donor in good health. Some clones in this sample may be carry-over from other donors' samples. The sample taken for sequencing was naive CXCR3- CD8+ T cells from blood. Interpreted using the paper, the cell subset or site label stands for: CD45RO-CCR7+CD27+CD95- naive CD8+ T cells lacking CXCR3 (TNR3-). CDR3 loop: CASGRGADGTTGELFF.